This T cell receptor beta chain stems from a study of identical twins. Regarding this clonotype: Germline and junction disagree at one end, which may indicate a read error.

The length of the CDR3 is 13 residues. From germline, CDR1 is SGDLS and CDR2 YYNGEE. The authors used template switching to add a universal primer site and gave cDNA unique molecular identifiers. Via MiXCR, TCRdb re-called the 5' RACE reads, giving one row per CDR3 protein. The table lists 470,000 or so distinct CDR3 sequences, 24% of them singletons. These data are also associated with another study on T cells expressing NK-cell markers. Turning to that study: HCMV seropositivity marked seven of the eight sequenced donors; one was seronegative.

The clonotype was recovered from a woman aged 18-35 years in good health. The rearrangement uses TRBV9 and TRBJ2-1, with 9 nucleotides matching TRBD2. Specimen: CD4+ T cells sorted from blood. The CDR3 DNA follows: TGTGCCAGCACCTCAGCGGGAGGCAATGAGGAGTTCTTC. Translated, it gives CASTSAGGNEEFF.